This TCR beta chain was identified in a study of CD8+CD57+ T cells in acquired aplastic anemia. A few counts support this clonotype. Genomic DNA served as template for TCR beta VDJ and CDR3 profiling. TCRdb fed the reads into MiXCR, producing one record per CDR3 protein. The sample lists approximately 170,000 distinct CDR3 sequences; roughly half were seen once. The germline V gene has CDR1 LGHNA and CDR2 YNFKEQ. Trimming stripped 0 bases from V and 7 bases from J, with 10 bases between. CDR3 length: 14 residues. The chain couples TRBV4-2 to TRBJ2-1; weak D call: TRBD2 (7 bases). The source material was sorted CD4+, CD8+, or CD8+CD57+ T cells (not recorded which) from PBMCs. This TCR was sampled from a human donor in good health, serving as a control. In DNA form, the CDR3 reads TGTGCCAGCAGCCAAGAAGGGGGGGAAAATGAGCAGTTCTTC. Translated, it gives CASSQEGGENEQFF.